The 16 T cell receptor beta chains reported below all come from one sample, sequenced in a study of T cell responses to AZD1222 COVID-19 vaccine. Profiled with immunoSEQ multiplex PCR; TCRdb holds only in-frame clones, not every one. The sample has roughly 85,000 clones; approximately 87% are singletons. Source: peripheral blood, taken on day 0 of AZD1222 vaccination. The receptor source for this set is an adult in good health.

The chain uses TRBV6-1 and TRBJ2-1; D might be TRBD2 (6 bases). Germline V CDR1 and CDR2: MNHNS, SASEGT. The CDR3 spans 16 residues. Trimming shortened V by 2 bases and J by 1 base, and 12 bases separated the two germline ends. The CDR3 protein is CASSEFGGASYNEQFF. The DNA for the CDR3 is TGTGCCAGCAGTGAATTCGGAGGGGCATCCTACAATGAGCAGTTCTTC.

A single count supports this clone. This chain links TRBV19 with TRBJ2-4; D is unclear. V lost 6 bases, J lost 1 base, and 13 bases lay in between. CDR1 is LNHDA, CDR2 SQIVND, per germline (reference sequence). The CDR3 has 15 amino acids. The CDR3 DNA reads TGTGCCAGTAGCATGTGGCTGGGGGCCAAAAACATTCAGTACTTC. Its protein product is CASSMWLGAKNIQYF.

In this sample, this clone turned up once. V and J are TRBV6-5 and TRBJ2-1; D is unresolved. V was clipped by 3 bases and J by 1 base, with 13 bases between them. Germline CDR1 and CDR2: MNHEY and SVGAGI. The CDR3 has 16 amino acids. The CDR3 is CASSYASTISYNEQFF. Written as DNA, the CDR3 is TGTGCCAGCAGTTATGCATCCACTATTTCCTACAATGAGCAGTTCTTC.

This chain connects TRBV18 to TRBJ2-7, with 7 bases fitting TRBD1. This CDR3 region has 14 residues. CDR1 and CDR2 (germline): KGHSH, LQKENI. The junction had 5 bases not matched to a gene; V was cut back by 6 bases and J by 0 bases. In DNA form, the CDR3 reads TGTGCCAGCTCTCGGGGACAGTTCTCCTACGAGCAGTACTTC. It translates to CASSRGQFSYEQYF.

The V gene is TRBV6-6, the J gene TRBJ2-5; 7 positions agree with TRBD1. Germline trimming cut 2 bases from V and 2 bases from J; bases unmatched to any gene: 5. This CDR3 spans 15 amino acids. Germline lookup yields CDR1 MNHNY and CDR2 SVGAGI (reference sequence). Here the CDR3 reads CASSYIRGTQETQYF. The CDR3 nucleotides are TGTGCCAGCAGTTACATCAGGGGGACGCAAGAGACCCAGTACTTC.

The chain combines TRBV3-1 (or the pseudogene TRBV3-2) with TRBJ2-7; 9 bases align to TRBD2. Germline CDR1 reads LGHDT; CDR2 reads YNNKEL (reference sequence). The CDR3 has 14 residues. Losses at the gene ends were 0 bases for V and 8 bases for J; bases not matched to a gene: 5. The CDR3 DNA is TGTGCCAGCAGCCAAGACGAGACTAGCGGAAAGCAGTACTTC. Encoded protein: CASSQDETSGKQYF.

This chain links TRBV28 with TRBJ2-5; 9 bases are shared with TRBD2. The CDR3 contains 13 residues. Germline V gene data show CDR1 as MDHEN and CDR2 as SYDVKM. With 7 bases clipped from V and 5 bases from J, the junction kept 5 bases outside the gene matches. In DNA form, the CDR3 reads TGTGCCAGCACGCGGGAGGGTTTGGAGACCCAGTACTTC. It yields the protein CASTREGLETQYF. The full variable domain, with the rest looked up from reference TRBV28 and TRBJ2-5, is DVKVTQSSRYLVKRTGEKVFLECVQDMDHENMFWYRQDPGLGLRLIYFSYDVKMKEKGDIPEGYSVSREKKERFSLILESASTNQTSMYLCASTREGLETQYFGPGTRLLVL.

The chain has TRBV19 and TRBJ1-5; D is unclear. Germline assignment: CDR1 LNHDA and CDR2 SQIVND (reference sequence). The CDR3 totals 13 residues. Trimming took 5 bases from V and 7 from J, leaving 12 bases between them. Here the CDR3 DNA reads TGTGCCAGTAGTGAGGTAAGAGGACAGCCCCAGCATTTT. Amino acids: CASSEVRGQPQHF.

V is TRBV6-1 and J is TRBJ2-3; D is possibly TRBD2 (6 bases). Germline lookup yields CDR1 MNHNS and CDR2 SASEGT. There are 13 residues in the CDR3. The V gene lost 3 bases and the J gene lost 4 bases, with 8 bases spanning the gap. The CDR3 DNA reads as TGTGCCAGCAGTGAGAGGGAGGCAGATACGCAGTATTTT. Translation: CASSEREADTQYF.

V and J are TRBV9 and TRBJ2-1; TRBD2 agrees at 9 bases. Losses at the gene ends were 3 bases for V and 2 bases for J; bases not matched to a gene: 3. Germline values: CDR1 SGDLS, CDR2 YYNGEE. The CDR3 loop spans 15 amino acids. The CDR3 is CASSDSGSAYNEQFF. The CDR3 DNA reads TGTGCCAGCAGCGATAGCGGGAGTGCCTACAATGAGCAGTTCTTC.

The V call is TRBV24-1, the J call TRBJ1-5; D ambiguous. This CDR3 has 18 residues. Germline V gene sequence: CDR1 KGHDR, CDR2 SFDVKD. V was trimmed by 8 bases and J by 0 bases, leaving 22 bases between them. CDR3 nucleotide sequence: TGTGCCACCACGCGTGGAGACGGTAAGTATGCTAGCAATCAGCCCCAGCATTTT. It is translated as CATTRGDGKYASNQPQHF.

This sequence joins TRBV2 and TRBJ1-2, with no clear D. This CDR3 region has 13 residues. Germline CDR1 reads SNHLY; CDR2 reads FYNNEI. Trimming pared 2 bases from V and 8 bases from J, leaving 12 bases between. This CDR3 is CASSERASGGYTF. In DNA form, the CDR3 reads TGTGCCAGCAGTGAAAGGGCCTCGGGGGGCTACACCTTC.

This clone appeared once. This chain joins TRBV19 and TRBJ2-2; 8 positions match TRBD2. The V gene's germline CDR1 is LNHDA and CDR2 SQIVND (reference sequence). With 8 bases clipped from V and 6 bases from J, the junction kept 8 bases outside the gene matches. CDR3 length: 14 amino acids. The CDR3 here is CASGATSGAGELFF. The CDR3 DNA reads as TGTGCCAGTGGAGCTACTAGCGGTGCCGGGGAGCTGTTTTTT.

This chain joins TRBV13 and TRBJ2-6; D is perhaps TRBD1 (5 bases). The V end was cut by 4 bases, the J end by 4 bases, with 17 bases between. This CDR3 comprises 17 residues. CDR1 and CDR2 from the germline V gene are PRHDT and FYEKMQ (reference sequence). The CDR3 DNA sequence: TGTGCCAGCAGCTCAAGCGTAGGGGCGCTCGGGGCCAACGTCCTGACTTTC. Translated: CASSSSVGALGANVLTF.

This clone was observed a handful of times. The CDR3 DNA sequence: TGTGCCAGCAGCCCCCGGGGGCAGAACACCGGGGAGCTGTTTTTT. Protein: CASSPRGQNTGELFF. The V and J genes are TRBV5-5 and TRBJ2-2; D is tentatively TRBD1 or TRBD2 (6 bases each). This CDR3 has 15 residues. The germline V gene encodes CDR1 SGHKS and CDR2 YYEKEE (reference sequence). The V and J ends lost 4 bases and 1 base respectively, with 11 bases between them.

This clone was detected only once. The DNA of the CDR3 is TGTGCCAGCAGTTACGGAGGGGAAGACTGGTCACCCCTCCACTTT. Protein sequence: CASSYGGEDWSPLHF. V usage is TRBV6-5 and J usage is TRBJ1-6; TRBD1 might be the D (5 bases). Deletions cut 2 bases from V and 10 bases from J, with 15 bases between. This CDR3 has 15 amino acids. The germline V gene encodes CDR1 MNHEY and CDR2 SVGAGI.